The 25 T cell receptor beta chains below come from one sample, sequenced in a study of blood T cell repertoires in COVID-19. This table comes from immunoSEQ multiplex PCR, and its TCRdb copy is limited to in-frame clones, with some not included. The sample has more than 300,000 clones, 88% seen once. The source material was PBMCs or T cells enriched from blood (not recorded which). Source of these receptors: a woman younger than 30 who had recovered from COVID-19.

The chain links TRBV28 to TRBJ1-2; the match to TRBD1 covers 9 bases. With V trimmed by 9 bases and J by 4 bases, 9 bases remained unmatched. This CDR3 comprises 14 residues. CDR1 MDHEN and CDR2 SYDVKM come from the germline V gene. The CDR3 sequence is CASKTGTGTYGYTF. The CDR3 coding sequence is TGTGCCAGTAAAACCGGGACAGGGACCTATGGCTACACCTTC.

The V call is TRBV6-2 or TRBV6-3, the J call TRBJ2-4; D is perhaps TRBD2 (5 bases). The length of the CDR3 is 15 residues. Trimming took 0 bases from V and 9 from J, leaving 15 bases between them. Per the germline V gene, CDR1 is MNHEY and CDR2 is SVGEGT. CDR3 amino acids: CASSYSGASWGIQYF. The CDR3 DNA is TGTGCCAGCAGTTACTCGGGAGCAAGTTGGGGCATTCAGTACTTC.

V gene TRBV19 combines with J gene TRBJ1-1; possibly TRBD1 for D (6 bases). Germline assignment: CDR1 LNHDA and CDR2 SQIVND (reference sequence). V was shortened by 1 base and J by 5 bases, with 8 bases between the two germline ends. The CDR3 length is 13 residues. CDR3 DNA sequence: TGTGCCAGTAGTATAGCACAGGGAACTGAAGCTTTCTTT. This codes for CASSIAQGTEAFF.

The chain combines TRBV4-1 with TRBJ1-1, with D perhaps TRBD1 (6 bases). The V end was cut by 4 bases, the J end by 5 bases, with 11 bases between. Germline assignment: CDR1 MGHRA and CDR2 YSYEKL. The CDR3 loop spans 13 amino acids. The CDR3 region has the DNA TGCGCCAGCAGCCTGAATACAGGGACTGAAGCTTTCTTT. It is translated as CASSLNTGTEAFF.

CDR3 amino acids: CASSLVAAQPQHF. The CDR3 bases are TGTGCCAGCAGCTTAGTGGCGGCTCAGCCCCAGCATTTT. This chain joins TRBV7-3 and TRBJ1-5, with D unclear. CDR1 and CDR2 from the germline V gene are SGHTA and FQGTGA. V was trimmed by 2 bases and J by 6 bases, leaving 8 bases between them. This CDR3 region has 13 residues.

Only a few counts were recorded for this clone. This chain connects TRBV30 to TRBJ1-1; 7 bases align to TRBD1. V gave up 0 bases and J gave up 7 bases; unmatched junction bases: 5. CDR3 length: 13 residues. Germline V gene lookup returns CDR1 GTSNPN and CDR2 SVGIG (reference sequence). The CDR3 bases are TGTGCCTGGAGTGTAAGGGGGCCAGTTGAAGCTTTCTTT. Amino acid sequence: CAWSVRGPVEAFF. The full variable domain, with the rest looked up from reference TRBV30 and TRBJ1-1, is SQTIHQWPATLVQPVGSPLSLECTVEGTSNPNLYWYRQAAGRGLQLLFYSVGIGQISSEVPQNLSASRPQDRQFILSSKKLLLSDSGFYLCAWSVRGPVEAFFGQGTRLTVV.

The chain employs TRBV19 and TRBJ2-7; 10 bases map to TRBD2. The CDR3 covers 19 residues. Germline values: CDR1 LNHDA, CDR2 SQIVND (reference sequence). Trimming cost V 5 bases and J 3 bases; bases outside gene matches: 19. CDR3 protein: CASSGKGLATHRALYEQYF. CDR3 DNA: TGTGCCAGTAGTGGGAAGGGACTAGCGACGCATCGTGCGCTCTACGAGCAGTACTTC.

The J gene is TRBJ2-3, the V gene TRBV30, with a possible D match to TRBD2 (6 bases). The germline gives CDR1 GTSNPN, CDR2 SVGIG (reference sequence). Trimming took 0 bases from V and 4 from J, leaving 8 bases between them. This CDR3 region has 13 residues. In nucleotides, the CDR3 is TGTGCCTGGAGTGTAGGGAGGCCAGATACGCAGTATTTT. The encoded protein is CAWSVGRPDTQYF.

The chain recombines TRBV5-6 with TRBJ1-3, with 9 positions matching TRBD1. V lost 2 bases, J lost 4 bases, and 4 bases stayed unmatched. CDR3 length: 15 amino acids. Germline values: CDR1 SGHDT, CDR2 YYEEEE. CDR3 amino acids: CASSFGTGTGNTIYF. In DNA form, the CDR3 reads TGTGCCAGCAGCTTCGGGACAGGGACGGGAAACACCATATATTTT.

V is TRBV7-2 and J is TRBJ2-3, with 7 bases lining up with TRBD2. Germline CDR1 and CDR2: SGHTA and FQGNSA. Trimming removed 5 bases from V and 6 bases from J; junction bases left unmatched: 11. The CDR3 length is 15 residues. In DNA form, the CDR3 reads TGTGCCAGCAGCCGCAGCGGGGACTACCCCGATACGCAGTATTTT. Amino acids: CASSRSGDYPDTQYF. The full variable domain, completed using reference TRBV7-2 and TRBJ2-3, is GAGVSQSPSNKVTEKGKDVELRCDPISGHTALYWYRQSLGQGLEFLIYFQGNSAPDKSGLPSDRFSAERTGGSVSTLTIQRTQQEDSAVYLCASSRSGDYPDTQYFGPGTRLTVL.

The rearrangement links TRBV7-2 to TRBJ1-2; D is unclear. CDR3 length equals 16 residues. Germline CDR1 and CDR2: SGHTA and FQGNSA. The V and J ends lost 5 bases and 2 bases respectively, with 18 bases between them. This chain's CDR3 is CASSPPGLGGNYGYTF. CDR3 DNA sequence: TGTGCCAGCAGCCCCCCCGGTCTGGGAGGGAACTATGGCTACACCTTC.

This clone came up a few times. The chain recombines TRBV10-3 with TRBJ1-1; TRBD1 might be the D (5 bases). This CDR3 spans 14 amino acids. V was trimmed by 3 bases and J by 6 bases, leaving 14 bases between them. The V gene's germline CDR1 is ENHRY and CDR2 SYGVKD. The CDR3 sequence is CAISEKGVGAEAFF. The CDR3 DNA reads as TGTGCCATCAGTGAAAAAGGGGTTGGCGCTGAAGCTTTCTTT.

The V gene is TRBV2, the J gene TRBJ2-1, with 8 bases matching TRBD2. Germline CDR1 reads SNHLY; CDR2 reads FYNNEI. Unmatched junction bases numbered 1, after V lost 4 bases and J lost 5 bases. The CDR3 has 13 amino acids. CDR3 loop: CASSVGGDNEQFF. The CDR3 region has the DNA TGTGCCAGCAGTGTCGGGGGGGACAATGAGCAGTTCTTC. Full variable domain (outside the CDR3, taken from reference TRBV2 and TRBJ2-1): EPEVTQTPSHQVTQMGQEVILRCVPISNHLYFYWYRQILGQKVEFLVSFYNNEISEKSEIFDDQFSVERPDGSNFTLKIRSTKLEDSAMYFCASSVGGDNEQFFGPGTRLTVL.

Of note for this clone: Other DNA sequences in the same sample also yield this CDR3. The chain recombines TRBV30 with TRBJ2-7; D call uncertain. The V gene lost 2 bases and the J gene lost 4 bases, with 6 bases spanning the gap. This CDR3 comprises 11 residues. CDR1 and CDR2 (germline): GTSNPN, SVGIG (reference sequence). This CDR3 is CAWSSHYEQYF. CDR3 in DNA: TGTGCCTGGAGTTCCCATTACGAGCAGTACTTC.

In DNA form, the CDR3 reads TGTGCCAGCAGCTTATCCGGGACAGCCTATAATTCACCCCTCCACTTT. Protein product: CASSLSGTAYNSPLHF. The chain employs TRBV7-9 and TRBJ1-6, with 7 bases aligning to TRBD1. CDR1 and CDR2 from the germline V gene are SEHNR and FQNEAQ (reference sequence). CDR3 size: 16 residues. The V and J ends lost 2 bases and 2 bases, in that order; junction bases with no gene match: 3.

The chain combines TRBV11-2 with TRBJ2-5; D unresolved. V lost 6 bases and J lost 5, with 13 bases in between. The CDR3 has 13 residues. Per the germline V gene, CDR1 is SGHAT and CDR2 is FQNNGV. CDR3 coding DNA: TGTGCCAGCAGAAGCCTTCTGAGGGAGACCCAGTACTTC. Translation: CASRSLLRETQYF.

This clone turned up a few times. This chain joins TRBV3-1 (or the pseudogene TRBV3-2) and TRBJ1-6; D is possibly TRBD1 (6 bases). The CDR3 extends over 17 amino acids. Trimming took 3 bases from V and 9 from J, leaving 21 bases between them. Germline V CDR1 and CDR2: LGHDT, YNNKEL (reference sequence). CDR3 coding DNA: TGTGCCAGCAGCCAGGTCGGGGGGCGAGGCAAGAGTTCACCCCTCCACTTT. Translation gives CASSQVGGRGKSSPLHF.

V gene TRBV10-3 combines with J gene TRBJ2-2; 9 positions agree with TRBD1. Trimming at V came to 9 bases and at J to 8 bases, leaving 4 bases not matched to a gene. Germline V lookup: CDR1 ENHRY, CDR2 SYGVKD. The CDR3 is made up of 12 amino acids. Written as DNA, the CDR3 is TGTGCCATACAGGGGGCTGGAGGGGAGCTGTTTTTT. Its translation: CAIQGAGGELFF.

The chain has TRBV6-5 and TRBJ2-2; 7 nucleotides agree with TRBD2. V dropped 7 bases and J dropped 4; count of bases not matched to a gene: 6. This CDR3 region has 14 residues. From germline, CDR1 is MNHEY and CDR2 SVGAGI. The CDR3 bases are TGTGCCAGCAAATTGGGGGGGATCACCGGGGAGCTGTTTTTT. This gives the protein CASKLGGITGELFF.

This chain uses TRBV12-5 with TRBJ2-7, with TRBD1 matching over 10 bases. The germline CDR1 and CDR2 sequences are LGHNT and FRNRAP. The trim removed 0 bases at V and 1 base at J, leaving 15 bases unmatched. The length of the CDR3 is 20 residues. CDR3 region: CASGLVLPPLGQGQSYEQYF. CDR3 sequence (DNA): TGTGCTAGTGGTTTGGTACTTCCACCGCTGGGACAGGGGCAATCCTACGAGCAGTACTTC.

The CDR3 coding sequence is TGTGCCAGCAGGGGAGGGGGATTTTACACTGAAGCTTTCTTT. This codes for CASRGGGFYTEAFF. The chain couples TRBV27 to TRBJ1-1; maybe TRBD1 (6 bases). This CDR3 is 14 amino acids long. From germline, CDR1 is MNHEY and CDR2 SMNVEV (reference sequence). V was shortened by 6 bases and J by 3 bases, with 14 bases between the two germline ends.

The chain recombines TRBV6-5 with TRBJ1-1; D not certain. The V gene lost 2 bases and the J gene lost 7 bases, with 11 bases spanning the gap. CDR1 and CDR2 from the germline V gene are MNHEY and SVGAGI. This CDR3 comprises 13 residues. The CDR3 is CASSYSTGYEAFF. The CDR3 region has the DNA TGTGCCAGCAGTTACAGCACGGGGTATGAAGCTTTCTTT.

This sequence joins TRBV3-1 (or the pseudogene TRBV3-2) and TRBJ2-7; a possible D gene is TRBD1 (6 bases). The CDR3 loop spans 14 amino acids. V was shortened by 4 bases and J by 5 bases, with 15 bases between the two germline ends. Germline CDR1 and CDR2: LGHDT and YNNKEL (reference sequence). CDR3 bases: TGTGCCAGCAGCCCCGCTCCAACAGGGAACGAGCAGTACTTC. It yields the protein CASSPAPTGNEQYF.

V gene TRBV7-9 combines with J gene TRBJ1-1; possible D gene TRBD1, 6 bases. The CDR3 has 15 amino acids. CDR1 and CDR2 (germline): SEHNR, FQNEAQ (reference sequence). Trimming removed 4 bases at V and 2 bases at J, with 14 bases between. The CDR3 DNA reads TGTGCCAGCAGCTCCCCGGACAGTTTTAACACTGAAGCTTTCTTT. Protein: CASSSPDSFNTEAFF.

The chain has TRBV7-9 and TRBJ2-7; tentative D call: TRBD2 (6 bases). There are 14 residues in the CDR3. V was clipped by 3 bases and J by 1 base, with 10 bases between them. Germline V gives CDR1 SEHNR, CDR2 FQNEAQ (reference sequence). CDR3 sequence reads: CASSFGEASYEQYF. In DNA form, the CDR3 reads TGTGCCAGCAGCTTTGGGGAGGCATCCTACGAGCAGTACTTC.